The rows below give T cell receptor beta chains drawn from one sample of a study of T cells after yellow fever vaccination. One entry per CDR3 protein results from TCRdb running MiXCR on the 5' RACE reads. The sample has about 360,000 distinct CDR3 sequences; around 6.5% are singletons. The sequences come from PBMCs, collected 5 days after the yellow fever booster vaccination. Receptors originate from a man under 40 who received the YFV17D yellow fever vaccine. The CDR3 runs from the conserved cysteine through the conserved F or W. The D gene is left open where the match is weak. Clone size is stated in some rows and not others, as once, few, many or a class when expanded.

abundance | j_gene | d_gene | v_gene | CDR3nt | CDR3aa
- | TRBJ2-6 | - | TRBV5-4 | TGTGCCAGCAGCTTGGAGAGCAGGGCTGGGGCCAACGTCCTGACTTTC | CASSLESRAGANVLTF
many | TRBJ2-1 | TRBD1 | TRBV10-1 | TGCGCCAGCAGTGAGTCTCAGGGGGCGAATGAGCAGTTCTTC | CASSESQGANEQFF
few | TRBJ2-7 | - | TRBV7-8 | TGTGCCAGCAGCGAGGGAGCAGGCTACGAGCAGTACTTC | CASSEGAGYEQYF
- | TRBJ2-1 | - | TRBV7-2 | TGTGCCAGCAGCTTAACAGCGGACTACAATGAGCAGTTCTTC | CASSLTADYNEQFF
few | TRBJ2-2 | - | TRBV5-5 | TGTGCCAGCAGCTCAGAGGGCGACACCGGGGAGCTGTTTTTT | CASSSEGDTGELFF
- | TRBJ2-2 | TRBD1 | TRBV12-3/TRBV12-4 | TGTGCCAGCAGTCTGATCCGGGACAGGAACACCGGGGAGCTGTTTTTT | CASSLIRDRNTGELFF
- | TRBJ1-2 | TRBD1 | TRBV5-1 | TGCGCCAGCAGCTCCCGGGACAGGGGGAAGCGGGACTATGGCTACACCTTC | CASSSRDRGKRDYGYTF
few | TRBJ2-1 | - | TRBV20-1 | TGCAGTGCTCTCGGTACTAGCATTGGCTACAATGAGCAGTTCTTC | CSALGTSIGYNEQFF
few | TRBJ2-1 | TRBD1 | TRBV27 | TGTGCCAGCAGTGAGCTCGGGACAGTAGGCAGGGAGCAGTTCTTC | CASSELGTVGREQFF
few | TRBJ2-2 | - | TRBV5-1 | TGCGCCAGCAGCTTGGTTGTGGGCCGGAACACCGGGGAGCTGTTTTTT | CASSLVVGRNTGELFF
- | TRBJ2-4 | - | TRBV19 | TGTGCCAGTAGTATCGGGGGGACAATAGCCAAAAACATTCAGTACTTC | CASSIGGTIAKNIQYF